These 30 T cell receptor beta chains were all obtained from the same sample, sequenced in a study of T-cell reconstitution after alpha-beta-depleted transplantation in children (dated by TCRdb to 2016 to 2018). Reading the label with the study, this specimen's treatment or condition is: allogeneic hematopoietic cell transplantation with graft depleted of TCRalphabeta T cells and CD19 B cells. Their recognized antigens are unknown. Beyond this particular receptor, the publication reports: Over the following months the frequencies of hyperexpanded clones went down, and after one year T-cell counts and TCRbeta diversity were mostly credited to newly produced T cells.

Receptor amplification or capture employed PCR. TCRdb shows the sequencer as Illumina HiSeq 2500. TCR libraries were prepared with molecular barcoding, using unique molecular identifiers to normalize TCRbeta repertoire quantification. TCRdb itself trimmed the public reads at Q25 with fastp, ran MiXCR and retained productive beta chains. Under each unique CDR3 protein, matching rows form one entry showing the most common genes and DNA. The sample data list 250,000 to 300,000 distinct CDR3 sequences, and over 7.5% of these were observed just once. The leading ten clones occupy 8.5% to 9.5% of the sample. This sample comprised peripheral blood, obtained 360 days after TCRalphabeta/CD19-depleted stem cell transplant. All receptors derive from a female patient aged 2-9 years who had a stem cell transplant for Fanconi anemia, so the T cells may come from the graft donor.

The J gene is TRBJ2-3, the V gene TRBV7-9, with D maybe TRBD1 (5 bases). The CDR3 covers 17 residues. Per the germline V gene, CDR1 is SEHNR and CDR2 is FQNEAQ (reference sequence). Trimming removed 1 base at V and 2 bases at J, with 16 bases between. In DNA, the CDR3 is TGTGCCAGCAGCTTAGGGTTGGGGCCCGCTTACACAGATACGCAGTATTTT. Translated: CASSLGLGPAYTDTQYF.

This clonotype was picked up many times. J is TRBJ1-2 and V is TRBV7-9; D unclear. V was shortened by 1 base and J by 6 bases, with 6 bases between the two germline ends. CDR1 and CDR2 (germline): SEHNR, FQNEAQ (reference sequence). The CDR3 sequence is 12 residues long. CDR3 DNA sequence: TGTGCCAGCAGCTTAGGATTGAATGGCTACACCTTC. Translated: CASSLGLNGYTF. The full variable domain, with the rest looked up from reference TRBV7-9 and TRBJ1-2, is DTGVSQNPRHKITKRGQNVTFRCDPISEHNRLYWYRQTLGQGPEFLTYFQNEAQLEKSRLLSDRFSAERPKGSFSTLEIQRTEQGDSAMYLCASSLGLNGYTFGSGTRLTVV.

The chain is built from TRBV5-4 and TRBJ1-2, with D unresolved. Germline CDR1 and CDR2: SGHNT and YYREEE (reference sequence). This CDR3 has 14 amino acids. V lost 0 bases to trimming and J lost 2 bases, with 8 bases between them. For the CDR3, the DNA is TGTGCCAGCAGCTTGGCAGCCCGCAACTATGGCTACACCTTC. Translated: CASSLAARNYGYTF.

For the CDR3, the DNA is TGTGCCAGCAGCCCGGTGGGACTAGCGGGAAAGAGGTCCTCCTACGAGCAGTACTTC. It specifies CASSPVGLAGKRSSYEQYF. This chain joins TRBV4-2 and TRBJ2-7; TRBD2 agrees at 13 bases. CDR1 is LGHNA, CDR2 YNFKEQ, per germline. V shed 4 bases and J 0 bases; nucleotides not matched to a gene: 12. This CDR3 is 19 amino acids long.

The rearrangement links TRBV11-2 to TRBJ2-5, with 10 bases lining up with TRBD1. CDR1 and CDR2 from the germline V gene are SGHAT and FQNNGV. V was clipped by 6 bases and J by 5 bases; unmatched bases: 6. The CDR3 sequence is 14 residues long. The chain's CDR3 is CASRPTGGQETQYF. CDR3 coding DNA: TGTGCCAGCAGGCCGACAGGGGGCCAGGAGACCCAGTACTTC. The complete variable domain, with remaining parts taken from reference TRBV11-2 and TRBJ2-5, reads EAGVAQSPRYKIIEKRQSVAFWCNPISGHATLYWYQQILGQGPKLLIQFQNNGVVDDSQLPKDRFSAERLKGVDSTLKIQPAKLEDSAVYLCASRPTGGQETQYFGPGTRLLVL.

Remarks on this clonotype: This may arise from a read error, as a much more abundant clone is one base away. This CDR3 reads CASSQGTGGVSKPYEQHF. The CDR3, as DNA: TGTGCCAGCAGCCAAGGGACCGGTGGAGTCAGCAAACCCTACGAGCAGCACTTC. V gene TRBV4-2 combines with J gene TRBJ2-7; D gene ambiguous. The CDR3 sequence is 18 residues long. Germline CDR1 LGHNA, CDR2 YNFKEQ.

This clonotype was observed a few times. The rearrangement joins TRBV5-1 to TRBJ2-7; D tentatively reads TRBD1 or TRBD2 (6 bases each). The CDR3 covers 21 residues. V lost 0 bases and J 1 base, leaving 29 bases between the germline ends. Germline-derived CDR1 and CDR2 are SGHRS and YFSETQ. This CDR3 reads CASSLAYRGQGYPRRSYEQYF. DNA for the CDR3: TGCGCCAGCAGCTTGGCCTATCGGGGGCAGGGCTACCCAAGAAGGTCCTACGAGCAGTACTTC.

This clonotype was counted at least ten times. J is TRBJ2-3 and V is TRBV28; 7 bases map to TRBD2. Germline V gene data show CDR1 as MDHEN and CDR2 as SYDVKM. This CDR3 is built from 13 residues. Trimming cost V 5 bases and J 6 bases; bases outside gene matches: 5. In nucleotides, the CDR3 is TGTGCCAGCAGTCTGAGCGGGGCTGATACGCAGTATTTT. Encoded protein: CASSLSGADTQYF.

CDR3 nucleotide sequence: TGTGCCAGCAGCTTCGTTTATGGGGGCCTATGGCGGGAAGCTTTCTTT. Protein sequence: CASSFVYGGLWREAFF. The chain employs TRBV7-2 and TRBJ1-1; maybe TRBD1 (6 bases). CDR3 size: 16 residues. V lost 3 bases, J lost 8 bases, and 22 bases lay in between. The germline gives CDR1 SGHTA, CDR2 FQGNSA.

This clonotype was seen repeatedly, ten times or more. A read error may produce the germline difference seen at one junction end. V and J are TRBV20-1 and TRBJ2-4, with TRBD2 as a possible D gene (6 bases). The CDR3 consists of 9 residues. The germline V gene encodes CDR1 DFQATT and CDR2 SNEGSKA (reference sequence). CDR3 nucleotide sequence: TGCAGTGCCACGGAGGGGAAGAACTTC. It specifies CSATEGKNF.

This clonotype appeared a few times. The genes are TRBV2 and TRBJ2-2, with a weak D call TRBD1 (6 bases). Germline lookup yields CDR1 SNHLY and CDR2 FYNNEI. Trimming cost V 8 bases and J 1 base, with 11 bases left between them. The CDR3 sequence is 14 residues long. As DNA, the CDR3 is TGTGCCAGCCGAGACAGGCAGAACACCGGGGAGCTGTTTTTT. Residues: CASRDRQNTGELFF. Using reference TRBV2 and TRBJ2-2 for the parts outside the CDR3, the full variable domain is EPEVTQTPSHQVTQMGQEVILRCVPISNHLYFYWYRQILGQKVEFLVSFYNNEISEKSEIFDDQFSVERPDGSNFTLKIRSTKLEDSAMYFCASRDRQNTGELFFGEGSRLTVL.

This clonotype was seen many times. V is TRBV5-5 and J is TRBJ2-4; D is unclear. There are 15 residues in the CDR3. With 0 bases removed from V and 0 bases from J, the gap between germline ends came to 7 bases. Looked up from germline, CDR1 is SGHKS and CDR2 is YYEKEE (reference sequence). The CDR3 region is CASSLVELAKNIQYF. The DNA of the CDR3 is TGTGCCAGCAGCTTGGTAGAGCTAGCCAAAAACATTCAGTACTTC.

This chain connects TRBV6-1 to TRBJ2-5; D is unclear. V gave up 5 bases and J gave up 6 bases, with 19 bases separating them. Germline lookup yields CDR1 MNHNS and CDR2 SASEGT. The CDR3 is made up of 15 amino acids. The CDR3 coding sequence is TGTGCCAGCAGTCCGTACGGGCCATATCGAAAGACCCAGTACTTC. Protein sequence: CASSPYGPYRKTQYF.

This clonotype was detected many times. The V gene is TRBV7-3, the J gene TRBJ2-1; D might be TRBD2 (6 bases). CDR1 and CDR2 from the germline V gene are SGHTA and FQGTGA. V was clipped by 4 bases and J by 3 bases, with 16 bases between them. This CDR3 region has 16 residues. The CDR3 is CASSSLGGINYNEQFF. Here the CDR3 DNA reads TGTGCCAGCAGCTCGCTGGGCGGGATAAACTACAATGAGCAGTTCTTC.

This clonotype was seen many times. The chain links TRBV7-2 to TRBJ1-2; no definite D call. V was clipped by 5 bases and J by 4 bases, with 8 bases between them. Germline values: CDR1 SGHTA, CDR2 FQGNSA. The CDR3 extends over 12 amino acids. The CDR3 reads CASSQAAYGYTF. In DNA, the CDR3 is TGTGCCAGCAGCCAAGCTGCCTATGGCTACACCTTC. Complete variable domain (other parts from reference TRBV7-2 and TRBJ1-2): GAGVSQSPSNKVTEKGKDVELRCDPISGHTALYWYRQSLGQGLEFLIYFQGNSAPDKSGLPSDRFSAERTGGSVSTLTIQRTQQEDSAVYLCASSQAAYGYTFGSGTRLTVV.

In this sample, this clonotype turned up many times. The chain employs TRBV29-1 and TRBJ2-1, with unresolved D. V was shortened by 1 base and J by 3 bases, with 7 bases between the two germline ends. CDR1 and CDR2 from the germline V gene are SQVTM and ANQGSEA. This CDR3 region has 13 residues. CDR3 DNA: TGCAGCGTTGAAGGCCAGTACTACAATGAGCAGTTCTTC. Residues: CSVEGQYYNEQFF.

The V call is TRBV7-2, the J call TRBJ2-1; D gene ambiguous. V lost 2 bases and J 8 bases, leaving 13 bases between the germline ends. This CDR3 comprises 14 residues. Germline V CDR1 and CDR2: SGHTA, FQGNSA. The CDR3 loop reads CASSLRASVDEQFF. CDR3 DNA: TGTGCCAGCAGCTTACGGGCTAGTGTGGATGAGCAGTTCTTC.

This clonotype has only a few counts. Here the CDR3 reads CASSHSSGPDTQYF. The CDR3 DNA is TGCGCCAGCAGCCACTCGTCGGGTCCAGATACGCAGTATTTT. This sequence joins TRBV4-3 and TRBJ2-3; unclear D gene. The V gene lost 3 bases and the J gene lost 4 bases, with 11 bases spanning the gap. This CDR3 spans 14 amino acids. From germline, CDR1 is LGHNA and CDR2 YSLEER.

In this sample, this clonotype turned up many times. This chain uses TRBV20-1 with TRBJ2-3, with TRBD1 as a possible D gene (6 bases). The CDR3 covers 15 residues. V was shortened by 5 bases and J by 2 bases, with 17 bases between the two germline ends. CDR1 is DFQATT and CDR2 is SNEGSKA in the germline V gene (reference sequence). The CDR3 DNA is TGCAGTGCTCCGACACAGGGACGGTTCACAGATACGCAGTATTTT. Protein product: CSAPTQGRFTDTQYF.

This clonotype was counted at least ten times. The rearrangement uses TRBV29-1 and TRBJ2-7, with D possibly matching TRBD2 (5 bases). V dropped 7 bases and J dropped 3 bases, with 13 bases sitting between them. Germline values: CDR1 SQVTM, CDR2 ANQGSEA. The CDR3 is 12 residues long. The CDR3 DNA follows: TGCAGCGGTGGAGCTAGCCGCTACGAGCAGTACTTC. Its protein is CSGGASRYEQYF.

This clonotype appeared many times. The rearrangement uses TRBV18 and TRBJ2-7, with D unresolved. Germline loops: CDR1 KGHSH, CDR2 LQKENI. This CDR3 has 13 amino acids. V lost 3 bases and J lost 5, with 11 bases in between. CDR3 sequence: CASSPWTSHEQYF. The CDR3 nucleotides read TGTGCCAGCTCACCGTGGACCTCGCACGAGCAGTACTTC.

CDR3 DNA: TGTGCCAGCAGCTCGGCGGAGCTGTTTTTT. Translating it yields CASSSAELFF. V gene TRBV7-8 combines with J gene TRBJ2-2, with unresolved D. V lost 4 bases, J lost 10 bases, and 4 bases lay in between. The germline CDR1 and CDR2 sequences are SGHVS and FQNEAQ. The CDR3 loop spans 10 amino acids.

This clonotype showed up many times. The chain couples TRBV24-1 to TRBJ1-2; D uncertain. The germline V and J ends were trimmed by 3 bases and 6 bases, with 19 bases remaining between them. The germline V gene encodes CDR1 KGHDR and CDR2 SFDVKD. This CDR3 is built from 16 residues. The CDR3 sequence is CATSDVGAAELNGYTF. DNA for the CDR3: TGTGCCACCAGTGATGTGGGTGCGGCAGAGTTGAATGGCTACACCTTC.

This clonotype was seen a few times. V and J are TRBV18 and TRBJ1-5; no definite D call. Trimming shortened V by 3 bases and J by 6 bases, and 9 bases separated the two germline ends. The CDR3 extends over 13 amino acids. CDR1 and CDR2 (germline): KGHSH, LQKENI. CDR3 sequence reads: CASSPLGGQPQHF. Here the CDR3 DNA reads TGTGCCAGCTCACCCCTTGGAGGTCAGCCCCAGCATTTT.

The sample holds a few counts of this clonotype. V is TRBV9 and J is TRBJ1-1, with a possible D match to TRBD1 (6 bases). CDR3 length equals 13 residues. Germline CDR1 is SGDLS and CDR2 is YYNGEE. V was trimmed by 4 bases and J by 3 bases, leaving 10 bases between them. CDR3 sequence reads: CASSPGAYTEAFF. Written as DNA, the CDR3 is TGTGCCAGCAGCCCAGGGGCCTACACTGAAGCTTTCTTT.

This clonotype has ten or more counts. This rearrangement joins TRBV10-3 to TRBJ1-1; D is uncertain. From germline, CDR1 is ENHRY and CDR2 SYGVKD. V was trimmed by 3 bases and J by 6 bases, leaving 11 bases between them. The CDR3 covers 13 residues. CDR3 sequence: CAISDPRLSEAFF. CDR3 nucleotide sequence: TGTGCCATCAGTGACCCGAGGTTGTCTGAAGCTTTCTTT.

This clonotype was seen ten or more times. This chain uses TRBV6-5 with TRBJ1-5; D call uncertain. The germline CDR1 and CDR2 sequences are MNHEY and SVGAGI. The CDR3 is 14 residues long. V lost 4 bases, J lost 2 bases, and 9 bases lay in between. CDR3 sequence (DNA): TGTGCCAGCAGTTCTGGACCCGGCAATCAGCCCCAGCATTTT. Protein: CASSSGPGNQPQHF.

This clonotype was counted between two and nine times. The chain carries TRBV6-1 and TRBJ2-2; D gene unclear. The CDR3 consists of 13 residues. V dropped 2 bases and J dropped 5 bases, with 6 bases sitting between them. CDR1 and CDR2 (germline): MNHNS, SASEGT. The CDR3 spells CASSEQTTGELFF. The CDR3 DNA is TGTGCCAGCAGTGAACAGACTACCGGGGAGCTGTTTTTT.

Only a few counts were recorded for this clonotype. V and J are TRBV5-1 and TRBJ1-4, with D uncertain. CDR1 and CDR2 from the germline V gene are SGHRS and YFSETQ. The CDR3 loop spans 17 amino acids. Trimming took off 0 bases at V and 4 bases at J, with 16 bases between the two ends. The DNA of the CDR3 is TGCGCCAGCAGCTTGGCCCCGGCGGGGAACTTTAATGAAAAACTGTTTTTT. Translation: CASSLAPAGNFNEKLFF.

The gene calls are TRBV27 and TRBJ2-1, with D possibly TRBD1 on 7 matching bases. Germline lookup yields CDR1 MNHEY and CDR2 SMNVEV (reference sequence). The CDR3 is made up of 16 amino acids. V dropped 4 bases and J dropped 4 bases, with 17 bases sitting between them. The CDR3 sequence is CASSSVAGGLYNEQFF. The CDR3, as DNA: TGTGCCAGCAGTTCCGTTGCAGGGGGACTGTACAATGAGCAGTTCTTC.